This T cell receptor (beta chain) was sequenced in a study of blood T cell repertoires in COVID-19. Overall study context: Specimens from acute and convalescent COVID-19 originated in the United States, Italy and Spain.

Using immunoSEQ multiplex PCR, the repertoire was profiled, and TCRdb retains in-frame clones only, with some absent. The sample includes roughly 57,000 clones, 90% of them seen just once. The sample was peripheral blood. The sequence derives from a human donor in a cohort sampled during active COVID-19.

In DNA, the CDR3 is TGTGCCAGCAGCCAGACCGGGACAGGCTCTGGAAACACCATATATTTT. This sequence encodes CASSQTGTGSGNTIYF. This rearrangement joins TRBV28 to TRBJ1-3, with 8 bases matching TRBD1. The CDR3 is 16 residues long. Germline V gene sequence: CDR1 MDHEN, CDR2 SYDVKM. Trimming at V came to 6 bases and at J to 0 bases, leaving 7 bases not matched to a gene.